A single sample is the source of the 28 T cell receptor beta chains below, sequenced in a study of blood T cell repertoires in COVID-19. Clones were sequenced by immunoSEQ multiplex PCR, and TCRdb holds only the in-frame ones, with some missing. The profile shows some 200,000 clones, approximately 86% of them singletons. Sequencing used peripheral blood. The receptors were sampled from a man aged 60 to 75 with COVID-19, enrolled during active disease.

This clone is a singleton in its sample. The J gene is TRBJ1-2, the V gene TRBV13; D remains unclear. In germline, CDR1 is PRHDT, CDR2 FYEKMQ (reference sequence). The CDR3 spans 15 residues. V was clipped by 1 base and J by 4 bases, with 13 bases between them. CDR3 nucleotides: TGTGCCAGCAGCTTAGCCCGCGGGGTAGGCTATGGCTACACCTTC. Protein: CASSLARGVGYGYTF.

The chain has TRBV4-2 and TRBJ1-2, with 8 nucleotides matching TRBD1. Germline V CDR1 and CDR2: LGHNA, YNFKEQ. CDR3 length equals 15 residues. J gave up 4 bases and V 1 base, and 5 bases lay outside the gene matches. CDR3 sequence (DNA): TGTGCCAGCAGCCAAGGTCAGGGGGCCGTCTATGGCTACACCTTC. Translated: CASSQGQGAVYGYTF.

The V gene is TRBV27, the J gene TRBJ1-3; D is ambiguous. The CDR3 has 11 residues. Germline V gene lookup returns CDR1 MNHEY and CDR2 SMNVEV (reference sequence). Trimming left V 9 bases short and J 0 bases short, with 3 bases between. The CDR3 loop is CASISGNTIYF. For the CDR3, the DNA is TGTGCCAGTATCTCTGGAAACACCATATATTTT.

The chain uses TRBV6-1 and TRBJ2-3, with D hard to call. Deletions cut 0 bases from V and 4 bases from J, with 8 bases between. The CDR3 is 14 residues long. Germline CDR1 and CDR2: MNHNS and SASEGT. The CDR3, as DNA: TGTGCCAGCAGTGAAGCGGGCTGGGCAGATACGCAGTATTTT. This gives the protein CASSEAGWADTQYF.

The genes are TRBV12-3 or TRBV12-4 and TRBJ1-1; maybe TRBD1 (6 bases). V lost 3 bases to trimming and J lost 8 bases, with 10 bases between them. CDR3 size: 12 residues. CDR3 sequence reads: CASSFRGNEAFF. CDR3 DNA sequence: TGTGCCAGCAGTTTCAGGGGAAACGAAGCTTTCTTT.

This sequence joins TRBV9 and TRBJ2-7, with a possible D match to TRBD1 (5 bases). CDR1 is SGDLS and CDR2 is YYNGEE in the germline V gene. Trimming cost V 4 bases and J 2 bases, with 13 bases left between them. The CDR3 is 14 amino acids. CDR3 bases: TGTGCCAGCAGCCCCCAGGGATTGACCTACGAGCAGTACTTC. Its protein is CASSPQGLTYEQYF.

The chain combines TRBV19 with TRBJ1-1, with 10 positions matching TRBD1. With V trimmed by 5 bases and J by 1 base, 4 bases remained unmatched. Germline CDR1 LNHDA, CDR2 SQIVND (reference sequence). The CDR3 totals 15 residues. As DNA, the CDR3 is TGTGCCAGTAGTGCCCGGGACAGGGGGAACACTGAAGCTTTCTTT. Translated: CASSARDRGNTEAFF.

This rearrangement joins TRBV7-8 to TRBJ1-6, with a weak D call TRBD1 (6 bases). V dropped 2 bases and J dropped 8 bases, with 10 bases sitting between them. Germline V CDR1 and CDR2: SGHVS, FQNEAQ. There are 14 residues in the CDR3. The CDR3 nucleotides read TGTGCCAGCAGCTTAATTGAGGGGGATTCACCCCTCCACTTT. This translates into CASSLIEGDSPLHF.

The gene calls are TRBV6-5 and TRBJ1-2; D is uncertain. CDR1 and CDR2 from the germline V gene are MNHEY and SVGAGI. The CDR3 runs 13 residues. Trimming left V 5 bases short and J 4 bases short, with 11 bases between. CDR3 in amino acids: CASSPSGPYGYTF. The CDR3 nucleotides read TGTGCCAGCAGTCCCAGCGGTCCCTATGGCTACACCTTC.

This chain connects TRBV2 to TRBJ1-1; a possible D gene is TRBD1 (5 bases). In germline, CDR1 is SNHLY, CDR2 FYNNEI. The V end was cut by 7 bases, the J end by 1 base, with 10 bases between. This CDR3 has 13 amino acids. CDR3 in amino acids: CASTRGENTEAFF. The CDR3 DNA is TGTGCCAGCACCCGGGGGGAGAACACTGAAGCTTTCTTT.

The chain uses TRBV27 and TRBJ1-4; 9 nucleotides match TRBD1. The CDR3 spans 14 residues. Germline assignment: CDR1 MNHEY and CDR2 SMNVEV (reference sequence). The V segment lost 6 bases and the J segment 1 base; nucleotides outside the gene matches: 0. CDR3 sequence: CASRTGGTNEKLFF. The CDR3 DNA is TGTGCCAGCAGGACAGGGGGAACTAATGAAAAACTGTTTTTT.

J is TRBJ1-4 and V is TRBV3-1 (or the pseudogene TRBV3-2); no definite D call. There are 15 residues in the CDR3. Germline V lookup: CDR1 LGHDT, CDR2 YNNKEL (reference sequence). V was cut by 2 bases and J by 5 bases, with 12 bases left in between. Here the CDR3 reads CASSQNSGRNEKLFF. In nucleotides, the CDR3 is TGTGCCAGCAGCCAAAATAGCGGACGAAATGAAAAACTGTTTTTT.

The gene calls are TRBV28 and TRBJ1-2; possible D gene TRBD1, 6 bases. CDR1 and CDR2 from the germline V gene are MDHEN and SYDVKM. The CDR3 covers 15 residues. Trimming took off 1 base at V and 8 bases at J, with 17 bases between the two ends. The CDR3 loop is CASSLSGGQGLGYTF. Written as DNA, the CDR3 is TGTGCCAGCAGTTTATCCGGCGGGCAGGGGTTGGGCTACACCTTC.

The chain combines TRBV5-1 with TRBJ2-7; D may be TRBD2 (5 bases). This CDR3 is 14 amino acids long. V shed 0 bases and J shed 6 bases, with 13 bases lying between them. CDR1 is SGHRS, CDR2 YFSETQ, per germline. CDR3 residues: CASSLGGIGGEQYF. DNA for the CDR3: TGCGCCAGCAGCTTGGGAGGGATCGGAGGCGAGCAGTACTTC.

This rearrangement joins TRBV6-6 to TRBJ1-1, with D perhaps matching TRBD1 (5 bases). V was pared by 7 bases and J by 1 base, with 10 bases between. CDR3 length: 13 amino acids. Germline V gene lookup returns CDR1 MNHNY and CDR2 SVGAGI (reference sequence). The CDR3 region has the DNA TGTGCCAGCATTCCTGACAGGAACACTGAAGCTTTCTTT. This sequence encodes CASIPDRNTEAFF.

This clone occurred a few times. The V and J genes are TRBV6-5 and TRBJ1-1; weak D call: TRBD1 (5 bases). V was cut by 6 bases and J by 8 bases, with 16 bases left in between. The germline CDR1 and CDR2 sequences are MNHEY and SVGAGI. The CDR3 sequence is 13 residues long. The CDR3 sequence is CASSPSGGVEAFF. CDR3 coding DNA: TGTGCCAGCAGCCCGTCAGGAGGGGTGGAAGCTTTCTTT.

V is TRBV19 and J is TRBJ1-6, with a tentative D call TRBD1 (5 bases). Between the trimmed V and J ends, which lost 6 bases and 7 bases, there was a span of 10 bases. The CDR3 sequence is 13 residues long. Germline loops: CDR1 LNHDA, CDR2 SQIVND (reference sequence). CDR3 nucleotide sequence: TGTGCCAGTAGCGCGGGACCAAATTCACCCCTCCACTTT. Its translation: CASSAGPNSPLHF.

The chain combines TRBV2 with TRBJ1-5; maybe TRBD1 (5 bases). V lost 7 bases and J lost 3, with 13 bases in between. CDR3 length: 14 residues. Germline CDR1 reads SNHLY; CDR2 reads FYNNEI. The chain's CDR3 is CASTQGRDNQPQHF. The CDR3 DNA sequence: TGTGCCAGCACCCAGGGTAGGGACAATCAGCCCCAGCATTTT.

V and J are TRBV19 and TRBJ1-6; the match to TRBD1 covers 11 bases. The junction had 8 bases not matched to a gene; V was cut back by 6 bases and J by 7 bases. The germline CDR1 and CDR2 sequences are LNHDA and SQIVND (reference sequence). This CDR3 comprises 16 residues. The CDR3 spells CASRDSGTGGNSPLHF. CDR3 bases: TGTGCCAGTAGAGATTCCGGGACAGGGGGGAATTCACCCCTCCACTTT.

V and J are TRBV5-1 and TRBJ2-7, with D perhaps TRBD2 (7 bases). The CDR3 totals 17 residues. From germline, CDR1 is SGHRS and CDR2 YFSETQ. V was pared by 3 bases and J by 0 bases, with 19 bases between. As DNA, the CDR3 is TGCGCCAGCAGCTGGGAGGGGGGGTTGGTGGTCTCCTACGAGCAGTACTTC. Translated, it gives CASSWEGGLVVSYEQYF.

The gene calls are TRBV6-5 and TRBJ2-5, with D possibly being TRBD1 (6 bases). The V and J ends lost 2 bases and 6 bases respectively, with 13 bases between them. Looked up from germline, CDR1 is MNHEY and CDR2 is SVGAGI. The CDR3 totals 14 residues. The DNA for the CDR3 is TGTGCCAGCAGTTACGTTGGACAGTCCCAGACCCAGTACTTC. It is translated as CASSYVGQSQTQYF.

The rearrangement uses TRBV11-2 and TRBJ1-4; D is ambiguous. The germline V gene encodes CDR1 SGHAT and CDR2 FQNNGV. The ends were cut back, 3 bases at V and 7 bases at J, with 12 bases in the middle. The CDR3 is 14 amino acids. CDR3 bases: TGTGCCAGCAGCTTTGCATCCTCGGGTGAAAAACTGTTTTTT. It translates to CASSFASSGEKLFF.

The rearrangement joins TRBV6-1 to TRBJ1-6; D unresolved. Germline loops: CDR1 MNHNS, CDR2 SASEGT. With 4 bases removed from V and 0 bases from J, the gap between germline ends came to 19 bases. The CDR3 totals 19 residues. The CDR3 DNA is TGTGCCAGCAGTGCTAGTAGGCTTACCACTCGCTCCTATAATTCACCCCTCCACTTT. This translates into CASSASRLTTRSYNSPLHF.

The chain carries TRBV27 and TRBJ2-7; 8 bases match TRBD1. Per germline, CDR1 MNHEY and CDR2 SMNVEV (reference sequence). V lost 2 bases and J lost 4; bases outside the gene matches: 4. There are 14 residues in the CDR3. The CDR3 loop is CASSLGRGRYEQYF. The CDR3 bases are TGTGCCAGCAGTTTAGGCAGGGGGCGTTACGAGCAGTACTTC.

The chain couples TRBV18 to TRBJ2-5; 12 bases align to TRBD1. With V trimmed by 6 bases and J by 5 bases, 7 bases remained unmatched. The CDR3 runs to 15 residues. The V gene's germline CDR1 is KGHSH and CDR2 LQKENI. As DNA, the CDR3 is TGTGCCAGCTCTGCCGGGACAGGGGGCAGGGAGACCCAGTACTTC. Encoded protein: CASSAGTGGRETQYF.

The chain is built from TRBV3-1 (or the pseudogene TRBV3-2) and TRBJ1-2, with 8 nucleotides matching TRBD1. CDR3 length: 15 amino acids. Germline trimming cut 4 bases from V and 8 bases from J; bases unmatched to any gene: 12. The germline CDR1 and CDR2 sequences are LGHDT and YNNKEL (reference sequence). The CDR3 sequence: CASSPGGTGVEGYTF. The DNA of the CDR3 is TGTGCCAGCAGCCCTGGAGGGACAGGAGTTGAAGGCTACACCTTC.

This chain joins TRBV12-3 or TRBV12-4 and TRBJ1-5; D possibly corresponds to TRBD1 (5 bases). Trimming left V 3 bases short and J 6 bases short, with 6 bases between. This CDR3 is built from 12 residues. CDR3 residues: CASSFGGQPQHF. CDR3 nucleotide sequence: TGTGCCAGCAGTTTCGGGGGTCAGCCCCAGCATTTT.

The V call is TRBV7-6, the J call TRBJ2-3, with 9 nucleotides matching TRBD2. Unmatched junction bases numbered 3, after V lost 2 bases and J lost 0 bases. The CDR3 spans 16 residues. Germline loops: CDR1 SGHVS, CDR2 FNYEAQ. CDR3 DNA: TGTGCCAGCAGCTTAATCGCGGGAGGGAGCACAGATACGCAGTATTTT. Amino acids: CASSLIAGGSTDTQYF.